This is a list of T cell receptor beta chains from one sample in a study of blood T cell repertoires in COVID-19. Only in-frame clones appear in the TCRdb table, and some are missing; sequencing was by immunoSEQ multiplex PCR. The sample carries about 93,000 clones, around 90% recorded once. Sequenced material: peripheral blood. The receptors stem from a human donor with active COVID-19. The donor label of this sample is uncertain. Both conserved end residues are part of each CDR3. Fields, in order: CDR3 DNA, CDR3 protein, J gene, D gene, CDR3 length, clone size, V gene. D genes are given only for firm matches. Part of the rows lack a size; the others show once, few, many or a class for expanded clones.

CDR3 DNA: TGTGCCAGCAGCCGAGCACAGGGAGATTACAATGAGCAGTTCTTC
CDR3 protein: CASSRAQGDYNEQFF
J gene: TRBJ2-1
D gene: NA
CDR3 length: 15
clone size: NA
V gene: TRBV5-4

CDR3 DNA: TGTGCCAGCAGTCCTGCATCTTTTACGGTCCAAGAGACCCAGTACTTC
CDR3 protein: CASSPASFTVQETQYF
J gene: TRBJ2-5
D gene: NA
CDR3 length: 16
clone size: NA
V gene: TRBV28

CDR3 DNA: TGTGCCAGCAGCAAGGAGGGCGGGAGCGGAGAGACCCAGTACTTC
CDR3 protein: CASSKEGGSGETQYF
J gene: TRBJ2-5
D gene: TRBD2
CDR3 length: 15
clone size: NA
V gene: TRBV7-6

CDR3 DNA: TGTGCCAGCAGTTTAGACCGGACAGGGGGCACCGACGAGCAGTACTTC
CDR3 protein: CASSLDRTGGTDEQYF
J gene: TRBJ2-7
D gene: TRBD1
CDR3 length: 16
clone size: NA
V gene: TRBV28

CDR3 DNA: TGTGCCAGCAGCTTAGGTGGCCAGGTCAATCAGCCCCAGCATTTT
CDR3 protein: CASSLGGQVNQPQHF
J gene: TRBJ1-5
D gene: NA
CDR3 length: 15
clone size: NA
V gene: TRBV7-6

CDR3 DNA: TGTGCCAGCAGCGCGCCAGGGTTGGGACAGCCCCAGCATTTT
CDR3 protein: CASSAPGLGQPQHF
J gene: TRBJ1-5
D gene: NA
CDR3 length: 14
clone size: NA
V gene: TRBV5-6

CDR3 DNA: TGCGCCAGCAGAAAGGCCAGCGGGGCGTTCACCCTCTGGGATGAGCAGTTCTTC
CDR3 protein: CASRKASGAFTLWDEQFF
J gene: TRBJ2-1
D gene: TRBD2
CDR3 length: 18
clone size: NA
V gene: TRBV5-1

CDR3 DNA: TGTGCCTGGAGTGAGGGGAATGGCTACACCTTC
CDR3 protein: CAWSEGNGYTF
J gene: TRBJ1-2
D gene: NA
CDR3 length: 11
clone size: NA
V gene: TRBV30

CDR3 DNA: TGCGCCAGCAGCTCGGAGCGGGGGGCTTCGGTTGGCTACACCTTC
CDR3 protein: CASSSERGASVGYTF
J gene: TRBJ1-2
D gene: NA
CDR3 length: 15
clone size: NA
V gene: TRBV5-1

CDR3 DNA: TGTGCCAGCAGCGTAGTTAAGCGGGCGGTTTCCTACGAGCAGTACTTC
CDR3 protein: CASSVVKRAVSYEQYF
J gene: TRBJ2-7
D gene: NA
CDR3 length: 16
clone size: NA
V gene: TRBV9

CDR3 DNA: TGTGCCAGCAGCACCGGGAGGGAGAGGTACGAGCAGTACTTC
CDR3 protein: CASSTGRERYEQYF
J gene: TRBJ2-7
D gene: TRBD2
CDR3 length: 14
clone size: once
V gene: TRBV2

CDR3 DNA: TGTGCCAGCAGTTTGGGGACAGAGCATGAGCAGTTCTTC
CDR3 protein: CASSLGTEHEQFF
J gene: TRBJ2-1
D gene: TRBD1
CDR3 length: 13
clone size: NA
V gene: TRBV12-3/TRBV12-4

CDR3 DNA: TGTGCCATCAGTGACGGGGGTCAGCCCCAGCATTTT
CDR3 protein: CAISDGGQPQHF
J gene: TRBJ1-5
D gene: NA
CDR3 length: 12
clone size: NA
V gene: TRBV10-3

CDR3 DNA: TGTGCCAGCAGAAGTACAGGGGTAGGCCAGTACTTC
CDR3 protein: CASRSTGVGQYF
J gene: TRBJ2-5
D gene: TRBD1
CDR3 length: 12
clone size: NA
V gene: TRBV28

CDR3 DNA: TGCGCCAGCAGGCCCTGGCAGCGAAGCTCCTACAATGAGCAGTTCTTC
CDR3 protein: CASRPWQRSSYNEQFF
J gene: TRBJ2-1
D gene: NA
CDR3 length: 16
clone size: NA
V gene: TRBV5-1

CDR3 DNA: TGTGCCAGCAGTGTACTCAGGGACATTCAGTACTTC
CDR3 protein: CASSVLRDIQYF
J gene: TRBJ2-4
D gene: NA
CDR3 length: 12
clone size: once
V gene: TRBV2

CDR3 DNA: TGTGCCAGCAGCCGAGACGGGGCCAAAAACATTCAGTACTTC
CDR3 protein: CASSRDGAKNIQYF
J gene: TRBJ2-4
D gene: NA
CDR3 length: 14
clone size: NA
V gene: TRBV6-5

CDR3 DNA: TGCGCCAGCAGCTTGGAGCTCACGCAGTATTTT
CDR3 protein: CASSLELTQYF
J gene: TRBJ2-3
D gene: NA
CDR3 length: 11
clone size: once
V gene: TRBV5-1

CDR3 DNA: TGTGCCAGCAGTTTATTGACAAGTCTTAGGGAGCAGTACTTC
CDR3 protein: CASSLLTSLREQYF
J gene: TRBJ2-7
D gene: NA
CDR3 length: 14
clone size: NA
V gene: TRBV28

CDR3 DNA: TGTGCCATCAGTGGGACTGCCGGGGCTGAAGCTTTCTTT
CDR3 protein: CAISGTAGAEAFF
J gene: TRBJ1-1
D gene: NA
CDR3 length: 13
clone size: NA
V gene: TRBV10-3

CDR3 DNA: TGTGCCAGCAGCTTAGGTTCCCGTGAGACCCAGTACTTC
CDR3 protein: CASSLGSRETQYF
J gene: TRBJ2-5
D gene: NA
CDR3 length: 13
clone size: NA
V gene: TRBV7-2

CDR3 DNA: TGCGCCAGCAGCTTGCGGACAGCTCCGAACACTGAAGCTTTCTTT
CDR3 protein: CASSLRTAPNTEAFF
J gene: TRBJ1-1
D gene: NA
CDR3 length: 15
clone size: NA
V gene: TRBV5-1

CDR3 DNA: TGTGCCAGCTCACCACCTTCGTCGTACAATGAGCAGTTCTTC
CDR3 protein: CASSPPSSYNEQFF
J gene: TRBJ2-1
D gene: NA
CDR3 length: 14
clone size: once
V gene: TRBV18

CDR3 DNA: TGCGCCAGCAGCCCTGGACTTGTAAATGAGCAGTTCTTC
CDR3 protein: CASSPGLVNEQFF
J gene: TRBJ2-1
D gene: NA
CDR3 length: 13
clone size: NA
V gene: TRBV4-3

CDR3 DNA: TGTGCCAGCAGCCACTCGGTCGACTCAGATACGCAGTATTTT
CDR3 protein: CASSHSVDSDTQYF
J gene: TRBJ2-3
D gene: NA
CDR3 length: 14
clone size: NA
V gene: TRBV5-4

CDR3 DNA: TGTGCCAGCAGCTTTAGGGGGGGCTTTAGAACAGATACGCAGTATTTT
CDR3 protein: CASSFRGGFRTDTQYF
J gene: TRBJ2-3
D gene: NA
CDR3 length: 16
clone size: NA
V gene: TRBV7-6

CDR3 DNA: TGTGCCAGCTCGGACATGAACTATGGCTACACCTTC
CDR3 protein: CASSDMNYGYTF
J gene: TRBJ1-2
D gene: NA
CDR3 length: 12
clone size: NA
V gene: TRBV2

CDR3 DNA: TGCGCCAGCAGCCAACCGGGACTAGGAGGAGAGACCCAGTACTTC
CDR3 protein: CASSQPGLGGETQYF
J gene: TRBJ2-5
D gene: TRBD2
CDR3 length: 15
clone size: NA
V gene: TRBV4-1

CDR3 DNA: TGTGCCAGCAGCACCCCCGGGACAGGGAGTCCCTACGAGCAGTACTTC
CDR3 protein: CASSTPGTGSPYEQYF
J gene: TRBJ2-7
D gene: TRBD1
CDR3 length: 16
clone size: NA
V gene: TRBV28

CDR3 DNA: TGTGCTAGCAGCCTACGCGGGGGGACCGGGGAGCTGTTTTTT
CDR3 protein: CASSLRGGTGELFF
J gene: TRBJ2-2
D gene: TRBD2
CDR3 length: 14
clone size: NA
V gene: TRBV7-7

CDR3 DNA: TGTGCCAGCAGCCAAGCGGGGACAGGCACCTACGAGCAGTACTTC
CDR3 protein: CASSQAGTGTYEQYF
J gene: TRBJ2-7
D gene: TRBD1
CDR3 length: 15
clone size: NA
V gene: TRBV3-1/TRBV3-2

CDR3 DNA: TGCGCCAGCAGCCTATACTTCAGACTAGTTCATTCACCCCTCCACTTT
CDR3 protein: CASSLYFRLVHSPLHF
J gene: TRBJ1-6
D gene: NA
CDR3 length: 16
clone size: NA
V gene: TRBV5-1

CDR3 DNA: TGTGCCAGCAGTTGGACAGGCGGACAGCCCCAGCATTTT
CDR3 protein: CASSWTGGQPQHF
J gene: TRBJ1-5
D gene: TRBD1
CDR3 length: 13
clone size: NA
V gene: TRBV28

CDR3 DNA: TGTGCCAGCAGCTCGCTCGACAGGGGGTTGAACTCGGGCACCGGGGAGCTGTTTTTT
CDR3 protein: CASSSLDRGLNSGTGELFF
J gene: TRBJ2-2
D gene: TRBD1
CDR3 length: 19
clone size: once
V gene: TRBV5-6

CDR3 DNA: TGTGCCAGCTCACCCAGCCGACAGGGGGAGGTGTACTTC
CDR3 protein: CASSPSRQGEVYF
J gene: TRBJ2-7
D gene: TRBD1
CDR3 length: 13
clone size: NA
V gene: TRBV18

CDR3 DNA: TGTGCCAGCAGTTTATTTAACAGGTCACGCCTGACCACTGAAGCTTTCTTT
CDR3 protein: CASSLFNRSRLTTEAFF
J gene: TRBJ1-1
D gene: NA
CDR3 length: 17
clone size: NA
V gene: TRBV27

CDR3 DNA: TGTGCCAGCAGCTTCCACTCCTATAATTCACCCCTCCACTTT
CDR3 protein: CASSFHSYNSPLHF
J gene: TRBJ1-6
D gene: NA
CDR3 length: 14
clone size: NA
V gene: TRBV7-2

CDR3 DNA: TGTGCCACCCGGGACACCCCTAGGGGGGCCAACGTCCTGACTTTC
CDR3 protein: CATRDTPRGANVLTF
J gene: TRBJ2-6
D gene: NA
CDR3 length: 15
clone size: NA
V gene: TRBV2

CDR3 DNA: TGTGCCAGCAGTCCCTGGACAGGGACCATGAACACTGAAGCTTTCTTT
CDR3 protein: CASSPWTGTMNTEAFF
J gene: TRBJ1-1
D gene: TRBD1
CDR3 length: 16
clone size: NA
V gene: TRBV28

CDR3 DNA: TGTGCCAGCATTGGGTGGGCGCCTGAATACCAAGAGACCCAGTACTTC
CDR3 protein: CASIGWAPEYQETQYF
J gene: TRBJ2-5
D gene: NA
CDR3 length: 16
clone size: NA
V gene: TRBV2

CDR3 DNA: TGTGCCAGCAGTGAACGGGGGAGGGGTAGGGAGCCCCAGCATTTT
CDR3 protein: CASSERGRGREPQHF
J gene: TRBJ1-5
D gene: NA
CDR3 length: 15
clone size: NA
V gene: TRBV2

CDR3 DNA: TGCAGTGCTAGAAATAAAAATGAGCAGTTCTTC
CDR3 protein: CSARNKNEQFF
J gene: TRBJ2-1
D gene: NA
CDR3 length: 11
clone size: NA
V gene: TRBV20-1

CDR3 DNA: TGTGCCAGCAGTTTATATGGAGGGACAGGGGGAGATAACTATGGCTACACCTTC
CDR3 protein: CASSLYGGTGGDNYGYTF
J gene: TRBJ1-2
D gene: TRBD1
CDR3 length: 18
clone size: once
V gene: TRBV28

CDR3 DNA: TGTGCCAGCAGTCGGGACAGGGAGGATGAGCAGTTCTTC
CDR3 protein: CASSRDREDEQFF
J gene: TRBJ2-1
D gene: TRBD1
CDR3 length: 13
clone size: NA
V gene: TRBV6-5